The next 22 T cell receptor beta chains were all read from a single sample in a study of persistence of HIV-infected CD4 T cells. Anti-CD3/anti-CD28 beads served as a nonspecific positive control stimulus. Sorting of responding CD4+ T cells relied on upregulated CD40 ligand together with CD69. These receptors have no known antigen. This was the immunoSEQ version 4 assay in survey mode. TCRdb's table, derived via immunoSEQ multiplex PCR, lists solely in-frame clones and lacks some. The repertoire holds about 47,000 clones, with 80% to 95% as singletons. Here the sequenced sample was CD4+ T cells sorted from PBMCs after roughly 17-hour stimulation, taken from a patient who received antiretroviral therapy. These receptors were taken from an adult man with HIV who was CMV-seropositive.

The CDR3, as DNA: TGCGCCAGCAGCTTGGGACAGGGCGTCACTAATGAAAAACTGTTTTTT. Translation gives CASSLGQGVTNEKLFF. The genes are TRBV5-1 and TRBJ1-4, with 7 bases lining up with TRBD1. Germline trimming cut 0 bases from V and 2 bases from J; bases unmatched to any gene: 4. This CDR3 has 16 amino acids. The germline V gene has CDR1 SGHRS and CDR2 YFSETQ.

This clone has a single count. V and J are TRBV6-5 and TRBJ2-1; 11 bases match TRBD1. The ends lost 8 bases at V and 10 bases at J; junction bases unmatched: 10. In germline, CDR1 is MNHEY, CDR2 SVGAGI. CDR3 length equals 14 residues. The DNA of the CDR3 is TGTGCCAGCGCAAGGGGACAGGGGGTAGGAGAGCAGTTCTTC. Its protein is CASARGQGVGEQFF.

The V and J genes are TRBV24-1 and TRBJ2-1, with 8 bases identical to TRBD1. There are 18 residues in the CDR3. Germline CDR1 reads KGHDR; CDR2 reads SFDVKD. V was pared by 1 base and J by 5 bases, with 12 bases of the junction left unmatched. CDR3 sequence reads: CATSDFAGGRVTNNEQFF. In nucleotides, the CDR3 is TGTGCCACCAGTGATTTTGCAGGGGGCAGGGTCACGAACAATGAGCAGTTCTTC.

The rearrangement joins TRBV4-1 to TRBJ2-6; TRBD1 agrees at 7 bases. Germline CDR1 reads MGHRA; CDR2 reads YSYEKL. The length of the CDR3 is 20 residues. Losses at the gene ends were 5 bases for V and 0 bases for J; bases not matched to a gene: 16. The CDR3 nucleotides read TGCGCCAGCAGCGGAGCACCCTTTCCGGGACAGAGCTCTGGGGCCAACGTCCTGACTTTC. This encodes CASSGAPFPGQSSGANVLTF.

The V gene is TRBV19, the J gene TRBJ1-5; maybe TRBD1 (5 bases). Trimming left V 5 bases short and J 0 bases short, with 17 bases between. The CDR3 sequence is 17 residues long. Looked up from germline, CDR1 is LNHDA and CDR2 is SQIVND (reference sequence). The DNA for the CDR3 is TGTGCCAGTAGTTGGGGCATCTCTATGGGTAGCAATCAGCCCCAGCATTTT. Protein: CASSWGISMGSNQPQHF. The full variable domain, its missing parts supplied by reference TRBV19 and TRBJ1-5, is DGGITQSPKYLFRKEGQNVTLSCEQNLNHDAMYWYRQDPGQGLRLIYYSQIVNDFQKGDIAEGYSVSREKKESFPLTVTSAQKNPTAFYLCASSWGISMGSNQPQHFGDGTRLSIL.

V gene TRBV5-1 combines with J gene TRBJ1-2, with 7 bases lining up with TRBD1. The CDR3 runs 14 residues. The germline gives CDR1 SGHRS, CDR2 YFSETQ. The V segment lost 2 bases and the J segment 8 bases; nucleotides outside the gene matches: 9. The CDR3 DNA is TGCGCCAGCAGCTTTGGGGACAGTATAGACGGCTACACCTTC. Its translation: CASSFGDSIDGYTF.

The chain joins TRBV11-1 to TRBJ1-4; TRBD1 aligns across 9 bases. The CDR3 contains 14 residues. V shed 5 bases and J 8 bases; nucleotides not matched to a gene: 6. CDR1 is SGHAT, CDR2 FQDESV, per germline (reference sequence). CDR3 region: CASSRTGGSEKLFF. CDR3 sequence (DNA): TGTGCCAGCAGCCGTACAGGGGGCTCCGAAAAACTGTTTTTT. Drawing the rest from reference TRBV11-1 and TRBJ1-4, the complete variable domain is EAEVAQSPRYKITEKSQAVAFWCDPISGHATLYWYRQILGQGPELLVQFQDESVVDDSQLPKDRFSAERLKGVDSTLKIQPAELGDSAMYLCASSRTGGSEKLFFGSGTQLSVL.

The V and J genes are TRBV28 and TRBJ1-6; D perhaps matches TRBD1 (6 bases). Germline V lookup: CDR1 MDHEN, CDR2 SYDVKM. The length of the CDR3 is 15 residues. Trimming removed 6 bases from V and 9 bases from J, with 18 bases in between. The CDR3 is CASRRQEANGSPLHF. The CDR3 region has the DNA TGTGCCAGCAGGAGACAGGAGGCTAACGGTTCACCCCTCCACTTT.

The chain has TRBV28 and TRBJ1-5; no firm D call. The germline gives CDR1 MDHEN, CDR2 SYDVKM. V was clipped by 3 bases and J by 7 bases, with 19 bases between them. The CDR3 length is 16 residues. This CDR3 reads CASSLSGFRERQPQHF. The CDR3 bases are TGTGCCAGCAGTTTGTCGGGTTTTAGGGAGCGGCAGCCCCAGCATTTT.

In DNA form, the CDR3 reads TGTGCCAGCAAGACAGGCACCTATGGCTACACCTTC. It codes for CASKTGTYGYTF. The chain has TRBV6-5 and TRBJ1-2; D is possibly TRBD1 (6 bases). This CDR3 has 12 residues. V dropped 7 bases and J dropped 4 bases, with 10 bases sitting between them. The germline CDR1 and CDR2 sequences are MNHEY and SVGAGI.

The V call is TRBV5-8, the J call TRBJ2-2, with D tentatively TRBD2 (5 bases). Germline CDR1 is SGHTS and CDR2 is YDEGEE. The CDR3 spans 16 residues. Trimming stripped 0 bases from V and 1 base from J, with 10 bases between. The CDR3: CASSLVAGVNTGELFF. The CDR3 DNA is TGTGCCAGCAGCTTGGTGGCCGGGGTGAACACCGGGGAGCTGTTTTTT. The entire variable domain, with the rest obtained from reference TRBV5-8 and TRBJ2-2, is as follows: EAGVTQSPTHLIKTRGQQATLRCSPISGHTSVYWYQQALGLGLQFLLWYDEGEERNRGNFPPRFSGRQFPNYSSELNVNALELEDSALYLCASSLVAGVNTGELFFGEGSRLTVL.

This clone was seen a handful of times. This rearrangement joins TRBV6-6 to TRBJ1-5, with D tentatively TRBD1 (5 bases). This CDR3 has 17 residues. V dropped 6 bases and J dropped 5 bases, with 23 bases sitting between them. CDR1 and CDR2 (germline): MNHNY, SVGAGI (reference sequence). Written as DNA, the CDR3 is TGTGCCAGCAGCCGACCCCCATTTGGGAGGGACGATCAGCCCCAGCATTTT. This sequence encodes CASSRPPFGRDDQPQHF.

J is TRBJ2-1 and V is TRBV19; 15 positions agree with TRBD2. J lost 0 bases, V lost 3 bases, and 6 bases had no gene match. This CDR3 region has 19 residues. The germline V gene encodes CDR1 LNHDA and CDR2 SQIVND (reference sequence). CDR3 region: CASSIGLAGGLTSYNEQFF. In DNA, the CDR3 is TGTGCCAGTAGTATTGGACTAGCGGGGGGGCTGACCTCCTACAATGAGCAGTTCTTC.

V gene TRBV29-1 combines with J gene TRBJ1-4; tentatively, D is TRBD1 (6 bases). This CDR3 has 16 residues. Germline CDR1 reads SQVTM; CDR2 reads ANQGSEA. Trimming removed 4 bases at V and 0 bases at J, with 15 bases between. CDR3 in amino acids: CSVGRGVSPTNEKLFF. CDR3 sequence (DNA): TGCAGCGTTGGCAGGGGAGTCTCCCCAACTAATGAAAAACTGTTTTTT.

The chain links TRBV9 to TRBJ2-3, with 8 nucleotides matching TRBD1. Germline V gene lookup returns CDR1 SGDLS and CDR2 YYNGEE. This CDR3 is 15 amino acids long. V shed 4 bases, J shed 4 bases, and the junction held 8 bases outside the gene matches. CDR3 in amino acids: CASSQRTGWADTQYF. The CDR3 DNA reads TGTGCCAGCAGCCAAAGGACAGGGTGGGCAGATACGCAGTATTTT.

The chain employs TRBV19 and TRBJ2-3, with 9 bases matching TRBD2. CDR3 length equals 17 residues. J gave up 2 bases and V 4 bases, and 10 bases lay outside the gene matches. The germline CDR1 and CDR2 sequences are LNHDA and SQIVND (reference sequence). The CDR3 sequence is CASSTYLSGGPTDTQYF. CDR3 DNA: TGTGCCAGTAGTACCTATCTGAGCGGGGGGCCCACAGATACGCAGTATTTT.

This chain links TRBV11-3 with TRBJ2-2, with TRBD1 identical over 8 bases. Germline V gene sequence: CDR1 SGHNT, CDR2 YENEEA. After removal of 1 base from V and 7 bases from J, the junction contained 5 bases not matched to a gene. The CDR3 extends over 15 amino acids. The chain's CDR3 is CASSLGQGAGGELFF. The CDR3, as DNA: TGTGCCAGCAGCTTAGGTCAGGGGGCCGGCGGGGAGCTGTTTTTT.

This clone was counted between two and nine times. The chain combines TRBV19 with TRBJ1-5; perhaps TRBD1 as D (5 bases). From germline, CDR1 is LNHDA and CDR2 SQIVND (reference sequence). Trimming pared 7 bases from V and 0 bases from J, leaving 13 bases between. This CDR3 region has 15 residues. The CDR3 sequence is CASIGKGYSNQPQHF. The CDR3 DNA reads TGTGCCAGTATAGGGAAGGGGTATAGCAATCAGCCCCAGCATTTT.

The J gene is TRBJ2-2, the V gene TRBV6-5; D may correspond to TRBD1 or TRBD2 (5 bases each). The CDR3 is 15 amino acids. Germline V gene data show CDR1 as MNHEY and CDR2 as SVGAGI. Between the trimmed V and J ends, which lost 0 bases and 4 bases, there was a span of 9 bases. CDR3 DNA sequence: TGTGCCAGCAGTTACTCCCGGGGCTTCACCGGGGAGCTGTTTTTT. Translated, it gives CASSYSRGFTGELFF.

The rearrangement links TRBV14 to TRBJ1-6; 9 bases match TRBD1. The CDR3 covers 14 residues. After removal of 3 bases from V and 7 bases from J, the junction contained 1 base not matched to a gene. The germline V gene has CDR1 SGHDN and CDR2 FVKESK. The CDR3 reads CASSQTGGNSPLHF. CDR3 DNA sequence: TGTGCCAGCAGCCAGACAGGGGGGAATTCACCCCTCCACTTT. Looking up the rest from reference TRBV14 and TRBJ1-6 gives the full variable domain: EAGVTQFPSHSVIEKGQTVTLRCDPISGHDNLYWYRRVMGKEIKFLLHFVKESKQDESGMPNNRFLAERTGGTYSTLKVQPAELEDSGVYFCASSQTGGNSPLHFGNGTRLTVT.

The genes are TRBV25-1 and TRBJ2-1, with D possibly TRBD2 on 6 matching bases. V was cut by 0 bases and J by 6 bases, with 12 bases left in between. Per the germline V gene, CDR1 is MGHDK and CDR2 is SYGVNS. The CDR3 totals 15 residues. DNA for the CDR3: TGTGCCAGCAGTGAATATGGGGCTAGCGTCAATGAGCAGTTCTTC. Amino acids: CASSEYGASVNEQFF.

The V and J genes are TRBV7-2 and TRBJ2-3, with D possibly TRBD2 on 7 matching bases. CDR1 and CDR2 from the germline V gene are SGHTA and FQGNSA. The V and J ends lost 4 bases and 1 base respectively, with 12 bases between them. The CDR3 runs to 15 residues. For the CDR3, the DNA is TGTGCCAGCAGCTATGGGGGGGCAGGCACAGATACGCAGTATTTT. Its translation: CASSYGGAGTDTQYF.